Given below is one T cell receptor beta chain in context. The antigen is not known. Amplification used 60 Vbeta primers and 13 Jbeta primers. Sequencing used immunoSEQ multiplex PCR; TCRdb keeps in-frame clones, though not all of them. This sample's table reports 100,000 to 150,000 clones. These data are taken from a study of cytomegalovirus exposure and HLA in healthy donors. Study-level results: An analysis was carried out at a later point. It showed that HLA-associated TCR beta chains were more clonally expanded than equally common non-associated chains.

The CDR3 loop spans 17 amino acids. Germline assignment: CDR1 SGHTA and CDR2 FQGNSA. With 5 bases removed from V and 4 bases from J, the gap between germline ends came to 20 bases. The chain employs TRBV7-2 and TRBJ2-2; the D gene is possibly TRBD2 (5 bases). Source material: PBMCs. The clonotype originates from a man aged 25-45 years in good health and CMV-seronegative. The CDR3 loop reads CASSQFGSGSVTGELFF. The CDR3 coding sequence is TGTGCCAGCAGCCAATTCGGCAGCGGCTCGGTCACCGGGGAGCTGTTTTTT.